These 10 T cell receptor beta chains came from one sample sequenced in a study of cytomegalovirus exposure and HLA in healthy donors. PCR employed 60 Vbeta and 13 Jbeta primers. Sequencing was performed with immunoSEQ multiplex PCR; in TCRdb, only in-frame clones are kept and a portion is missing. This sample has more than 150,000 clones, with 80% found just once. The sequenced sample was PBMCs. The source of these receptors is a boy between 10 and 17 years old in good health and CMV-seronegative.

The chain combines TRBV6-6 with TRBJ1-2; TRBD1 matches at 11 bases. J gave up 4 bases and V 5 bases, and 3 bases lay outside the gene matches. Germline CDR1 is MNHNY and CDR2 is SVGAGI (reference sequence). The CDR3 has 14 amino acids. CDR3 nucleotide sequence: TGTGCCAGCAGTCTCGGACAGGGGGCCTATGGCTACACCTTC. Protein product: CASSLGQGAYGYTF.

The rearrangement links TRBV12-5 to TRBJ2-5; perhaps TRBD1 as D (6 bases). The closer fit of TRBJ2-7 to the DNA end suggests the J call may be wrong. Germline V CDR1 and CDR2: LGHNT, FRNRAP. CDR3 length equals 14 residues. CDR3 amino acids: CASGLGTELYEQYF. DNA of the CDR3: TGTGCTAGTGGTTTGGGGACAGAGCTATACGAGCAGTACTTC.

This clone appeared once. V usage is TRBV30 and J usage is TRBJ1-6; possibly TRBD1 for D (6 bases). Germline loops: CDR1 GTSNPN, CDR2 SVGIG (reference sequence). V was trimmed by 0 bases and J by 4 bases, leaving 13 bases between them. The CDR3 length is 16 residues. The CDR3 nucleotides are TGTGCCTGGAGTGTACTTGCCAGGGGATATAATTCACCCCTCCACTTT. Its protein product is CAWSVLARGYNSPLHF.

The chain has TRBV5-4 and TRBJ2-2; TRBD2 agrees at 10 bases. The CDR3 length is 16 residues. Losses at the gene ends were 1 base for V and 4 bases for J; bases not matched to a gene: 4. CDR1 is SGHNT, CDR2 YYREEE, per germline (reference sequence). As DNA, the CDR3 is TGTGCCAGCAGCTTGAGGGAGCGGGGGGGCACCGGGGAGCTGTTTTTT. Protein sequence: CASSLRERGGTGELFF. The variable domain in full, completed from reference TRBV5-4 and TRBJ2-2, reads ETGVTQSPTHLIKTRGQQVTLRCSSQSGHNTVSWYQQALGQGPQFIFQYYREEENGRGNFPPRFSGLQFPNYSSELNVNALELDDSALYLCASSLRERGGTGELFFGEGSRLTVL.

J is TRBJ2-6 and V is TRBV11-2, with unresolved D. V dropped 3 bases and J dropped 3 bases, with 9 bases sitting between them. Germline CDR1 is SGHAT and CDR2 is FQNNGV. There are 15 residues in the CDR3. CDR3 sequence reads: CASSLRFNGANVLTF. CDR3 nucleotides: TGTGCCAGCAGCTTGAGATTCAATGGGGCCAACGTCCTGACTTTC.

As concerns this clone: Mismatch with germline at one junction end may stem from a read error. J is TRBJ1-2 and V is TRBV5-4; TRBD1 is a possible D gene (5 bases). Germline V lookup: CDR1 SGHNT, CDR2 YYREEE (reference sequence). This CDR3 region has 15 residues. The CDR3 region has the DNA TGTGCCGGCAGCTTTTCGGACATCCGAAACTATGGCTACACCTTC. As protein: CAGSFSDIRNYGYTF.

The chain is built from TRBV9 and TRBJ1-5; D is ambiguous. The CDR3 sequence is 15 residues long. The germline V and J ends were trimmed by 0 bases and 3 bases, with 10 bases remaining between them. Germline CDR1 reads SGDLS; CDR2 reads YYNGEE. The CDR3 loop reads CASSVGGGINQPQHF. DNA of the CDR3: TGTGCCAGCAGCGTAGGAGGCGGAATCAATCAGCCCCAGCATTTT.

This sequence joins TRBV9 and TRBJ1-1; no clear D. V lost 3 bases and J 5 bases, leaving 11 bases between the germline ends. There are 13 residues in the CDR3. Germline values: CDR1 SGDLS, CDR2 YYNGEE. CDR3 DNA sequence: TGTGCCAGCAGCGCCTCTAGCGGGACTGAAGCTTTCTTT. Its protein product is CASSASSGTEAFF.

V usage is TRBV19 and J usage is TRBJ2-7; 11 bases align to TRBD2. V shed 6 bases and J 5 bases; nucleotides not matched to a gene: 9. CDR1 and CDR2 from the germline V gene are LNHDA and SQIVND (reference sequence). The CDR3 has 15 amino acids. The CDR3 is CASSPLAGEVHEQYF. CDR3 coding DNA: TGTGCCAGTAGCCCACTAGCGGGAGAGGTCCACGAGCAGTACTTC.

V is TRBV5-4 and J is TRBJ1-2; TRBD1 agrees at 9 bases. This CDR3 region has 14 residues. Germline V gene sequence: CDR1 SGHNT, CDR2 YYREEE (reference sequence). The V and J ends lost 0 bases and 5 bases, in that order; junction bases with no gene match: 2. The CDR3 loop reads CASSLVGTGYGYTF. The CDR3 DNA follows: TGTGCCAGCAGCTTGGTCGGGACAGGGTATGGCTACACCTTC. Combining the CDR3 with reference TRBV5-4 and TRBJ1-2 gives the whole variable domain ETGVTQSPTHLIKTRGQQVTLRCSSQSGHNTVSWYQQALGQGPQFIFQYYREEENGRGNFPPRFSGLQFPNYSSELNVNALELDDSALYLCASSLVGTGYGYTFGSGTRLTVV.